The clone carrying this TCR beta chain was observed once. Generated by immunoSEQ multiplex PCR, the TCRdb table keeps only in-frame clones and is missing some. The sample lists approximately 310,000 clones; approximately 91% were seen once. Participant reports of clinical history set cohort assignment. This CDR3 has 16 residues. The V end was cut by 3 bases, the J end by 6 bases, with 15 bases between. Germline values: CDR1 SGHVS, CDR2 FQNEAQ. These data belong to a study of blood T cell repertoires in COVID-19. Study as a whole: Sites in the United States, Italy and Spain provided acute and convalescent COVID-19 samples.

This TCR was sampled from a man aged 55 to 69 who had recovered from COVID-19. The source material was PBMCs or T cells enriched from blood (not recorded which). This sequence joins TRBV7-8 and TRBJ1-6, with D hard to call. For the CDR3, the DNA is TGTGCCAGCAGCTTTCCGCCCGCAGCGGCTAATTCACCCCTCCACTTT. Its protein product is CASSFPPAAANSPLHF.